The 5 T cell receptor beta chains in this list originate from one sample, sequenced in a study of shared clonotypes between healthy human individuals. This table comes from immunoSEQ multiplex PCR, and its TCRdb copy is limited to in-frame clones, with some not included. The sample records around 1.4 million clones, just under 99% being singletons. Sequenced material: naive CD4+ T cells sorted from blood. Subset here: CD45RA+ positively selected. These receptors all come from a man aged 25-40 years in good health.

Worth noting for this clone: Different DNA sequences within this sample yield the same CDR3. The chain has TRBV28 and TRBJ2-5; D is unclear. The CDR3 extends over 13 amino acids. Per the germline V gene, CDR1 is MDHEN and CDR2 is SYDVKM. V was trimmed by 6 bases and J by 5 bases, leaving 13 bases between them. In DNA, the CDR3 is TGTGCCAGCAGCCTGGGCGGTCGGGAGACCCAGTACTTC. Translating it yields CASSLGGRETQYF.

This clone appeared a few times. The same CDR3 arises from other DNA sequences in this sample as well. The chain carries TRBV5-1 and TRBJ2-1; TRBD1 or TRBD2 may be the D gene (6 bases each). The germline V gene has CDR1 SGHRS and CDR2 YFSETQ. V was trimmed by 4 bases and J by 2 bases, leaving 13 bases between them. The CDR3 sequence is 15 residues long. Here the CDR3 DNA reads TGCGCCAGCAGCCTGGAGGGGGACCCCTACAATGAGCAGTTCTTC. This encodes CASSLEGDPYNEQFF. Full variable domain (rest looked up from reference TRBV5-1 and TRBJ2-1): KAGVTQTPRYLIKTRGQQVTLSCSPISGHRSVSWYQQTPGQGLQFLFEYFSETQRNKGNFPGRFSGRQFSNSRSEMNVSTLELGDSALYLCASSLEGDPYNEQFFGPGTRLTVL.

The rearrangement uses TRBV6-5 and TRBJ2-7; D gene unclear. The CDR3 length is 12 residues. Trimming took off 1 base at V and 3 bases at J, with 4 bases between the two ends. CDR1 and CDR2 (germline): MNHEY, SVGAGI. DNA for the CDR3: TGTGCCAGCAGTTACTTCGGCTACGAGCAGTACTTC. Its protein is CASSYFGYEQYF.

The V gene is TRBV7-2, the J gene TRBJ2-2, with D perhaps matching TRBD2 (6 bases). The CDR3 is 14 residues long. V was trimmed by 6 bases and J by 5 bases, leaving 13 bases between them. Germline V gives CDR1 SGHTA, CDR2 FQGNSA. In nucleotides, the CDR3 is TGTGCCAGCAGAAAGGCCGGAGGGACCGGGGAGCTGTTTTTT. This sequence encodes CASRKAGGTGELFF.

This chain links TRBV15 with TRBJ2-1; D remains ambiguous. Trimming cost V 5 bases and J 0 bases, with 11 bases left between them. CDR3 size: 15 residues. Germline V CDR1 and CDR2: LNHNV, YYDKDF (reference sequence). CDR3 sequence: CATSLSVSSYNEQFF. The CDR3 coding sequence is TGTGCCACCAGCCTAAGTGTATCCTCCTACAATGAGCAGTTCTTC.